The clone carrying this T cell receptor (beta chain) was counted only a few times. These data come from a study of blood T cell repertoires in COVID-19. Sequenced by immunoSEQ multiplex PCR; TCRdb stores in-frame clones only, minus some. The sample includes about 160,000 clones, nearly 80% of them seen just once. Trimming took 5 bases from V and 0 from J, leaving 16 bases between them. CDR3 length: 16 residues. Per germline, CDR1 MDHEN and CDR2 SYDVKM. Sequencing was carried out using peripheral blood. The rearrangement joins TRBV28 to TRBJ1-1; no clear D. This sequence originates from a woman older than 75 with acute or convalescent COVID-19. The CDR3, as DNA: TGTGCCAGCAGTCCGCACTGGGCACACCTGAACACTGAAGCTTTCTTT. This translates into CASSPHWAHLNTEAFF. Complete variable domain (other parts from reference TRBV28 and TRBJ1-1): DVKVTQSSRYLVKRTGEKVFLECVQDMDHENMFWYRQDPGLGLRLIYFSYDVKMKEKGDIPEGYSVSREKKERFSLILESASTNQTSMYLCASSPHWAHLNTEAFFGQGTRLTVV.